These 21 T cell receptor beta chains originate from one sample sequenced in a study of shared clonotypes between healthy human individuals (dated by TCRdb to 2018 to 2021). Library method: the immunoSEQ multiplex PCR assay. Here the immuneACCESS table is served through TCRdb, limited to in-frame sequences with V and J called. Missing clones are a known gap in these copies; in checked studies unresolved V genes cover under half, and the rest lacks a known reason. This sample lists roughly 500,000 clones; 90% to 97% were detected once. 0.06% of the sample is in the top ten clones. The sequencing sample was made of naive CD4+ T cells sorted from blood. Taken with the paper, the label for cell subset or site translates to: CD45RA+ positively selected. The receptors shown here come from a woman between 25 and 40 years old in good health.

This clone appeared once. The rearrangement links TRBV28 to TRBJ2-7, with 12 bases fitting TRBD2. CDR1 is MDHEN and CDR2 is SYDVKM in the germline V gene. Trimming at V came to 6 bases and at J to 4 bases, leaving 7 bases not matched to a gene. The CDR3 spans 15 residues. CDR3 region: CASRRTSGRWYEQYF. As DNA, the CDR3 is TGTGCCAGCAGAAGAACTAGCGGGAGGTGGTACGAGCAGTACTTC.

This rearrangement joins TRBV19 to TRBJ2-2; D is perhaps TRBD1 or TRBD2 (5 bases each). The CDR3 runs 15 residues. Germline lookup yields CDR1 LNHDA and CDR2 SQIVND (reference sequence). Trimming pared 2 bases from V and 4 bases from J, leaving 11 bases between. CDR3 sequence: CASSIMGPITGELFF. The DNA for the CDR3 is TGTGCCAGTAGTATAATGGGACCAATCACCGGGGAGCTGTTTTTT.

V is TRBV11-2 and J is TRBJ2-7; TRBD2 aligns across 8 bases. Germline CDR1 SGHAT, CDR2 FQNNGV. J gave up 5 bases and V 4 bases, and 10 bases lay outside the gene matches. This CDR3 region has 15 residues. CDR3 DNA: TGTGCCAGCAGCTCGAGAGCGGGAGTGACGAACGAGCAGTACTTC. Amino acid sequence: CASSSRAGVTNEQYF.

The V and J genes are TRBV5-1 and TRBJ2-5, with TRBD2 matching 7 bases. CDR1 is SGHRS, CDR2 YFSETQ, per germline. The CDR3 is 15 amino acids. With 2 bases clipped from V and 2 bases from J, the junction kept 6 bases outside the gene matches. The CDR3 DNA reads TGCGCCAGCAGCTTATCCGGGAGGCCACAAGAGACCCAGTACTTC. This sequence encodes CASSLSGRPQETQYF.

The CDR3 loop is CASSRESTNTGELFF. CDR3 bases: TGTGCCAGCTCGAGGGAGAGCACGAACACCGGGGAGCTGTTTTTT. This rearrangement joins TRBV18 to TRBJ2-2, with a weak D call TRBD2 (5 bases). Germline V gene sequence: CDR1 KGHSH, CDR2 LQKENI. The V end was cut by 6 bases, the J end by 0 bases, with 11 bases between. CDR3 length: 15 residues.

The chain uses TRBV7-9 and TRBJ2-7; 10 nucleotides match TRBD2. This CDR3 comprises 15 residues. V dropped 5 bases and J dropped 4; count of bases not matched to a gene: 8. Germline V CDR1 and CDR2: SEHNR, FQNEAQ (reference sequence). CDR3 nucleotides: TGTGCCAGCAGCGTGGGGGCTAGCGGGAGTTACGAGCAGTACTTC. Translating it yields CASSVGASGSYEQYF.

V and J are TRBV2 and TRBJ2-1, with D tentatively TRBD1 (6 bases). This CDR3 has 13 amino acids. Trimming stripped 3 bases from V and 10 bases from J, with 13 bases between. Germline V gene lookup returns CDR1 SNHLY and CDR2 FYNNEI. CDR3 sequence (DNA): TGTGCCAGCAGTGACCCCACAGGGCGCGAGCAGTTCTTC. Its protein is CASSDPTGREQFF.

The V and J genes are TRBV19 and TRBJ2-2; D is perhaps TRBD1 or TRBD2 (5 bases each). V dropped 1 base and J dropped 5 bases, with 14 bases sitting between them. Germline-derived CDR1 and CDR2 are LNHDA and SQIVND (reference sequence). This CDR3 region has 16 residues. The DNA for the CDR3 is TGTGCCAGTAGTATAGTGTGGGGGACCGGTACCGGGGAGCTGTTTTTT. Translated: CASSIVWGTGTGELFF.

The chain carries TRBV11-2 and TRBJ2-7; D gene ambiguous. The CDR3 is 11 residues long. V lost 5 bases to trimming and J lost 9 bases, with 11 bases between them. The germline CDR1 and CDR2 sequences are SGHAT and FQNNGV. The CDR3 protein is CASSPSIRQYF. As DNA, the CDR3 is TGTGCCAGCAGCCCTTCCATAAGGCAGTACTTC. Together with reference TRBV11-2 and TRBJ2-7, the CDR3 gives the full variable domain: EAGVAQSPRYKIIEKRQSVAFWCNPISGHATLYWYQQILGQGPKLLIQFQNNGVVDDSQLPKDRFSAERLKGVDSTLKIQPAKLEDSAVYLCASSPSIRQYFGPGTRLTVT.

The CDR3 here is CASSLPAGGHYGYTF. The CDR3 coding sequence is TGTGCCAGCAGTTTACCGGCAGGGGGGCACTATGGCTACACCTTC. The chain couples TRBV28 to TRBJ1-2; 7 bases fit TRBD1. Germline V gene data show CDR1 as MDHEN and CDR2 as SYDVKM. The CDR3 has 15 amino acids. J lost 3 bases, V lost 2 bases, and 6 bases had no gene match.

V usage is TRBV11-2 and J usage is TRBJ2-5, with 12 bases aligning to TRBD1. This CDR3 is built from 15 residues. J lost 5 bases, V lost 5 bases, and 6 bases had no gene match. CDR1 and CDR2 (germline): SGHAT, FQNNGV. Here the CDR3 reads CASSKGQGAWETQYF. CDR3 DNA sequence: TGTGCCAGCAGCAAGGGACAGGGGGCCTGGGAGACCCAGTACTTC.

CDR3 nucleotides: TGTGCCAGTAGTAGTTACTCTACAGGGGGAGCTGAAGCTTTCTTT. As protein: CASSSYSTGGAEAFF. The chain couples TRBV19 to TRBJ1-1; 8 bases agree with TRBD1. The CDR3 is 15 amino acids. V dropped 4 bases and J dropped 6; count of bases not matched to a gene: 10. Germline CDR1 is LNHDA and CDR2 is SQIVND (reference sequence).

The chain joins TRBV6-1 to TRBJ1-5; D remains ambiguous. In germline, CDR1 is MNHNS, CDR2 SASEGT. This CDR3 region has 14 residues. The V end was cut by 6 bases, the J end by 2 bases, with 11 bases between. The CDR3 bases are TGTGCCAGCAGAACTACCATGGGCAATCAGCCCCAGCATTTT. This encodes CASRTTMGNQPQHF.

The chain joins TRBV5-1 to TRBJ1-1, with a tentative D call TRBD1 (5 bases). V lost 0 bases and J 1 base, leaving 16 bases between the germline ends. CDR1 and CDR2 (germline): SGHRS, YFSETQ. The CDR3 sequence is 17 residues long. CDR3 bases: TGCGCCAGCAGCTTGGAGGTCCCTCTTGGGGCGAACACTGAAGCTTTCTTT. Translation gives CASSLEVPLGANTEAFF.

V gene TRBV10-3 combines with J gene TRBJ2-1, with D possibly matching TRBD2 (5 bases). The V end was cut by 8 bases, the J end by 0 bases, with 17 bases between. CDR1 ENHRY and CDR2 SYGVKD come from the germline V gene. The CDR3 totals 16 residues. The CDR3 sequence is CAIGTSERSSYNEQFF. CDR3 nucleotides: TGTGCCATCGGAACGTCGGAGCGGAGCTCCTACAATGAGCAGTTCTTC.

This clone was recorded once. This sequence joins TRBV5-1 and TRBJ2-5, with 9 bases that match TRBD1. The better agreement between TRBJ2-7 and the DNA end casts doubt on the J call. From germline, CDR1 is SGHRS and CDR2 YFSETQ. This CDR3 has 15 residues. The DNA of the CDR3 is TGCGCCAGCAGCTTGGAACCGGGACAGGGCTACGAGCAGTACTTC. It encodes CASSLEPGQGYEQYF.

The chain combines TRBV20-1 with TRBJ2-7; 7 bases line up with TRBD2. Per the germline V gene, CDR1 is DFQATT and CDR2 is SNEGSKA (reference sequence). This CDR3 has 11 residues. Losses at the gene ends were 7 bases for V and 5 bases for J; bases not matched to a gene: 5. The DNA for the CDR3 is TGCAGTGTTCAGACTAGCAACGAGCAGTACTTC. Translating gives CSVQTSNEQYF.

This chain links TRBV5-4 with TRBJ2-7; tentatively, D is TRBD2 (6 bases). CDR1 and CDR2 from the germline V gene are SGHNT and YYREEE (reference sequence). V was trimmed by 4 bases and J by 3 bases, leaving 8 bases between them. The CDR3 is made up of 12 amino acids. The CDR3 bases are TGTGCCAGCAGCGAAGCGGGCTACGAGCAGTACTTC. Its protein is CASSEAGYEQYF.

J is TRBJ1-2 and V is TRBV28; D unresolved. The CDR3 is made up of 13 amino acids. The ends were cut back, 1 base at V and 8 bases at J, with 11 bases in the middle. From germline, CDR1 is MDHEN and CDR2 SYDVKM. CDR3 sequence (DNA): TGTGCCAGCAGTTTATCCAACACCCTCGGCTACACCTTC. Encoded protein: CASSLSNTLGYTF.

The chain couples TRBV5-4 to TRBJ2-7; D might be TRBD2 (5 bases). The length of the CDR3 is 14 residues. Deletions cut 1 base from V and 5 bases from J, with 13 bases between. The germline V gene has CDR1 SGHNT and CDR2 YYREEE (reference sequence). The CDR3 protein is CASSLTSSRNEQYF. Here the CDR3 DNA reads TGTGCCAGCAGCTTGACTTCTAGCCGAAACGAGCAGTACTTC.

The chain recombines TRBV19 with TRBJ2-7, with 8 bases aligning to TRBD2. The V segment lost 7 bases and the J segment 7 bases; nucleotides outside the gene matches: 12. The germline V gene has CDR1 LNHDA and CDR2 SQIVND (reference sequence). The CDR3 sequence is 14 residues long. CDR3: CASKASGGLREQYF. The CDR3 DNA reads as TGTGCCAGTAAGGCCAGCGGGGGTCTTCGAGAGCAGTACTTC.